Given below is one TCR beta chain in context. Its antigen is still unknown. The table came from immunoSEQ multiplex PCR; TCRdb's copy has only in-frame clones and leaves some out. Of tens of thousands of clones listed, 70% to 90% are singletons. The record originates from a study of T cells in tuberculosis. General observations from the study: Smaller distances to GMM-specific TCRs suggested their expansion in active tuberculosis. Active tuberculosis patients had shorter CDR3-alpha; the beta difference was nonsignificant.

Germline loops: CDR1 MGHDK, CDR2 SYGVNS. Trimming took 4 bases from V and 4 from J, leaving 11 bases between them. CDR3 size: 14 residues. Time point of the sample: new active TB diagnosis, blood taken before or within 7 days of starting treatment. Active tuberculosis patients were new diagnoses, HIV-seronegative, South African, and aged 18 years or older. Unsorted cryopreserved PBMC were sequenced, averaging around 100,000 T cells per clinical donor. The chain is built from TRBV25-1 and TRBJ2-1, with a tentative D call TRBD2 (5 bases). The source is an adult with tuberculosis. The source was PBMCs, collected at tuberculosis diagnosis. CDR3 in DNA: TGTGCCAGCAGTGTTGTCCGCGGGTACAATGAGCAGTTCTTC. Its protein is CASSVVRGYNEQFF.